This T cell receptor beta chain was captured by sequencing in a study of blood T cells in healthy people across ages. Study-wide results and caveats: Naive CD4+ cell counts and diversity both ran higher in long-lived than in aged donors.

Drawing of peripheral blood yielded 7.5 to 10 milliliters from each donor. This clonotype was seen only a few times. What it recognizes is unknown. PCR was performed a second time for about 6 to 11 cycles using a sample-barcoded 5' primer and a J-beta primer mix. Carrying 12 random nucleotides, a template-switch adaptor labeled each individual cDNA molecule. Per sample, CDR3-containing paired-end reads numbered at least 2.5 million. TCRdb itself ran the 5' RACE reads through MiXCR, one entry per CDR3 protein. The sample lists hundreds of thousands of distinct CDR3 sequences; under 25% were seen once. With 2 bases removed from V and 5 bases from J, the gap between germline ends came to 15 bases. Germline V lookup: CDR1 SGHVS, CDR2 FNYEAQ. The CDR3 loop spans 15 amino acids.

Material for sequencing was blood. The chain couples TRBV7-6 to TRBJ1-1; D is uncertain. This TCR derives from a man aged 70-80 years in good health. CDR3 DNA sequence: TGTGCCAGCAGCTTATCGGGTTGGGGAGGGACTGAAGCTTTCTTT. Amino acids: CASSLSGWGGTEAFF.